The T cell receptor (beta chain) described here comes from a study of PD-1 blockade in classical Hodgkin lymphoma. The study, taken as a whole, reports: Complete responders' diversity at baseline resembled that of newly diagnosed patients. Prior therapy or disease activity may underlie the repertoire differences, whose causes remain undefined.

The CDR3 consists of 11 residues. The V gene's germline CDR1 is SGHTA and CDR2 FQGNSA. The ends were cut back, 4 bases at V and 2 bases at J, with 1 base in the middle. The data were produced by immunoSEQ multiplex PCR, yet TCRdb's version contains in-frame clones alone and is incomplete. The sample contains 66,000 or so clones, roughly two thirds of which appear only once. Points on this clone: Antigen: not known.

Relapses following autologous stem cell transplantation were seen in all patients, with brentuximab vedotin exposure varying. The patients, who had relapsed/refractory classical Hodgkin lymphoma, achieved best responses of complete response, partial response or progressive disease. This specimen consisted of peripheral blood mononuclear cells (PBMCs), obtained before the second cycle of nivolumab. The rearrangement links TRBV7-2 to TRBJ2-3; D not resolved. This sequence was found in a human donor with classical Hodgkin lymphoma. The CDR3 sequence is CASSSTDTQYF. CDR3 nucleotide sequence: TGTGCCAGCAGCTCCACAGATACGCAGTATTTT. The variable domain in full, completed from reference TRBV7-2 and TRBJ2-3, reads GAGVSQSPSNKVTEKGKDVELRCDPISGHTALYWYRQSLGQGLEFLIYFQGNSAPDKSGLPSDRFSAERTGGSVSTLTIQRTQQEDSAVYLCASSSTDTQYFGPGTRLTVL.